These 32 T cell receptor beta chains came from one sample sequenced in a study of regulatory T cells in long-lasting Graves disease. The time point was: newly diagnosed GD, antithyroid drugs for less than 3 months. PBMC-derived RNA was used for the TCR library. Libraries of TCR beta came from iRepertoire HTBI primers plus Arm-PCR of CDR3 regions. A single record per CDR3 protein comes from TCRdb applying MiXCR to the multiplex PCR reads. The data hold roughly 500,000 distinct CDR3 sequences, with 13% observed a single time. This same sample was also taken into another study, of T cells in Graves' hyperthyroidism and ophthalmopathy.

This specimen consisted of peripheral blood mononuclear cells (PBMCs), obtained at new diagnosis, from a patient treated with antithyroid drugs. These receptors were taken from a man aged 25-45 years with Graves disease.

This clonotype showed up many times. As DNA, the CDR3 is TGCAGTGCTACGGGGACTAGCTCCTACGAGCAGTACTTC. The encoded protein is CSATGTSSYEQYF. The V gene is TRBV20-1, the J gene TRBJ2-7; 8 bases are shared with TRBD2. Trimming at V came to 4 bases and at J to 0 bases, leaving 2 bases not matched to a gene. The CDR3 has 13 residues. The germline V gene has CDR1 DFQATT and CDR2 SNEGSKA (reference sequence).

Many counts were recorded for this clonotype. This chain links TRBV5-1 with TRBJ2-7; D could derive from TRBD1 or TRBD2 (5 bases each). The CDR3 length is 16 residues. Deletions cut 0 bases from V and 0 bases from J, with 13 bases between. Per germline, CDR1 SGHRS and CDR2 YFSETQ. The CDR3 is CASSLAGSGSSYEQYF. CDR3 coding DNA: TGCGCCAGCAGCTTGGCCGGTTCAGGGAGCTCCTACGAGCAGTACTTC.

The J gene is TRBJ2-6, the V gene TRBV3-1; 7 bases are shared with TRBD1. This CDR3 is 18 amino acids long. CDR1 and CDR2 from the germline V gene are LGHDT and YNNKEL (reference sequence). V lost 1 base and J lost 0; bases outside the gene matches: 6. The CDR3: CASSQGRDSVSGANVLTF. As DNA, the CDR3 is TGTGCCAGCAGCCAAGGACGGGACAGCGTCTCTGGGGCCAACGTCCTGACTTTC. The full variable domain, rest sourced from reference TRBV3-1 and TRBJ2-6, is DTAVSQTPKYLVTQMGNDKSIKCEQNLGHDTMYWYKQDSKKFLKIMFSYNNKELIINETVPNRFSPKSPDKAHLNLHINSLELGDSAVYFCASSQGRDSVSGANVLTFGAGSRLTVL.

This clonotype appeared many times. J is TRBJ2-2 and V is TRBV11-2; TRBD2 matches 12 bases. The length of the CDR3 is 20 residues. Germline values: CDR1 SGHAT, CDR2 FQNNGV. V was clipped by 8 bases and J by 0 bases; unmatched bases: 16. This CDR3 reads CASVDVPRLAGVANTGELFF. The CDR3 DNA is TGTGCCAGCGTGGACGTGCCCCGACTAGCGGGAGTGGCGAACACCGGGGAGCTGTTTTTT.

This clonotype has at least ten counts. The chain links TRBV24-1 to TRBJ1-5; D is ambiguous. Germline assignment: CDR1 KGHDR and CDR2 SFDVKD. The CDR3 extends over 15 amino acids. Trimming took 4 bases from V and 0 from J, leaving 9 bases between them. The CDR3 reads CATSDSHYSNQPQHF. DNA for the CDR3: TGTGCCACCAGTGACTCCCATTATAGCAATCAGCCCCAGCATTTT.

V is TRBV19 and J is TRBJ1-5; weak D call: TRBD1 (5 bases). This CDR3 has 13 amino acids. CDR1 and CDR2 (germline): LNHDA, SQIVND (reference sequence). Trimming pared 5 bases from V and 7 bases from J, leaving 12 bases between. DNA of the CDR3: TGTGCCAGTAGTCTACCAGGGCGGCAGCCCCAGCATTTT. As protein: CASSLPGRQPQHF.

Comments on this clonotype: This may come from a read error, since a much larger clone is one base off. This rearrangement joins TRBV12-3 or TRBV12-4 to TRBJ2-1, with TRBD2 identical over 14 bases. The J call may be in error: the DNA end matches TRBJ2-4 better. This CDR3 has 18 residues. In nucleotides, the CDR3 is TGTGCCAGCAGTTTCAGGGGGACTAGCGGGAGAGGCAAAAACACTCAGTACTTC. This gives the protein CASSFRGTSGRGKNTQYF.

This clonotype was recorded many times. This chain joins TRBV20-1 and TRBJ2-1; possible D gene TRBD2, 5 bases. Germline-derived CDR1 and CDR2 are DFQATT and SNEGSKA (reference sequence). Trimming took off 5 bases at V and 3 bases at J, with 14 bases between the two ends. This CDR3 spans 14 amino acids. The CDR3 DNA reads as TGCAGTGCTCTGTTCCGGGATATCTACAATGAGCAGTTCTTC. It encodes CSALFRDIYNEQFF.

This clonotype showed up many times. This rearrangement joins TRBV11-2 to TRBJ2-3; the D is unclear. The CDR3 runs 16 residues. Per germline, CDR1 SGHAT and CDR2 FQNNGV. Trimming removed 4 bases at V and 6 bases at J, with 20 bases between. CDR3: CASSSLAALSVDTQYF. Here the CDR3 DNA reads TGTGCCAGCAGCTCCCTCGCAGCCCTATCGGTGGATACGCAGTATTTT.

This clonotype was counted many times. The gene calls are TRBV27 and TRBJ2-3; no firm D call. The CDR3 loop spans 15 amino acids. V was cut by 8 bases and J by 0 bases, with 15 bases left in between. CDR1 is MNHEY, CDR2 SMNVEV, per germline (reference sequence). CDR3 amino acids: CASARPQSSTDTQYF. The CDR3 DNA follows: TGTGCCAGCGCCCGACCCCAGTCTAGCACAGATACGCAGTATTTT.

This clonotype was seen ten or more times. The rearrangement joins TRBV2 to TRBJ2-5; D ambiguous. The CDR3 spans 15 residues. Germline V gives CDR1 SNHLY, CDR2 FYNNEI. With 6 bases removed from V and 0 bases from J, the gap between germline ends came to 14 bases. In DNA form, the CDR3 reads TGTGCCAGCAGGAACGGTGACACGTACCAAGAGACCCAGTACTTC. Amino acids: CASRNGDTYQETQYF.

This clonotype has ten or more counts. The chain couples TRBV3-1 to TRBJ1-1, with 8 bases fitting TRBD1. The CDR3 consists of 12 residues. Trimming at V came to 2 bases and at J to 13 bases, leaving 6 bases not matched to a gene. The germline gives CDR1 LGHDT, CDR2 YNNKEL (reference sequence). CDR3 sequence reads: CASSQWTGTRFF. CDR3 DNA sequence: TGTGCCAGCAGCCAATGGACAGGGACGCGTTTCTTT.

The rearrangement links TRBV24-1 to TRBJ2-1, with D maybe TRBD2 (6 bases). The CDR3 has 17 residues. V gave up 2 bases and J gave up 5 bases, with 18 bases separating them. Germline loops: CDR1 KGHDR, CDR2 SFDVKD. The chain's CDR3 is CATSDSYSGTPNNEQFF. Here the CDR3 DNA reads TGTGCCACCAGTGATTCTTACTCCGGGACTCCAAACAATGAGCAGTTCTTC.

This clonotype occurred a few times. The chain has TRBV20-1 and TRBJ1-1; no clear D. The V end was cut by 3 bases, the J end by 2 bases, with 16 bases between. This CDR3 spans 15 amino acids. CDR1 is DFQATT and CDR2 is SNEGSKA in the germline V gene (reference sequence). CDR3 nucleotide sequence: TGCAGTGCTAGTTACCCATCAGTGAGAAACACTGAAGCTTTCTTT. Translating it yields CSASYPSVRNTEAFF.

At least ten counts were recorded for this clonotype. The chain combines TRBV12-3 or TRBV12-4 with TRBJ2-2; D could derive from TRBD1 or TRBD2 (5 bases each). The CDR3 covers 14 residues. Trimming cost V 6 bases and J 9 bases, with 17 bases left between them. CDR3 sequence: CASSHMEVGRELFF. DNA of the CDR3: TGTGCCAGCAGCCACATGGAGGTGGGGCGGGAGCTGTTTTTT.

This chain links TRBV7-9 with TRBJ2-6; 8 bases line up with TRBD1. Germline V gene data show CDR1 as SEHNR and CDR2 as FQNEAQ (reference sequence). Trimming removed 1 base from V and 0 bases from J; junction bases left unmatched: 14. This CDR3 has 21 residues. CDR3 in amino acids: CASSLERWGTGGFSGANVLTF. DNA of the CDR3: TGTGCCAGCAGCTTAGAACGGTGGGGGACAGGCGGGTTCTCTGGGGCCAACGTCCTGACTTTC.

This clonotype was found many times. This chain connects TRBV2 to TRBJ1-1; TRBD1 is a possible D gene (5 bases). This CDR3 is built from 12 residues. Germline assignment: CDR1 SNHLY and CDR2 FYNNEI. V was shortened by 8 bases and J by 7 bases, with 14 bases between the two germline ends. The CDR3 is CASGGGTVEAFF. In nucleotides, the CDR3 is TGTGCCAGCGGTGGGGGGACGGTTGAAGCTTTCTTT.

V is TRBV6-2 or TRBV6-3 and J is TRBJ1-2; possibly TRBD1 for D (5 bases). Germline V CDR1 and CDR2: MNHEY, SVGEGT. Trimming removed 0 bases from V and 6 bases from J, with 8 bases in between. The CDR3 length is 13 residues. The CDR3 DNA sequence: TGTGCCAGCAGTTACTCTGACAGAGATGGCTACACCTTC. Translated: CASSYSDRDGYTF.

This clonotype was observed many times. The chain recombines TRBV10-3 with TRBJ2-7, with D uncertain. The germline gives CDR1 ENHRY, CDR2 SYGVKD. The CDR3 has 13 amino acids. V was pared by 0 bases and J by 13 bases, with 16 bases between. This chain's CDR3 is CAISESGLGRLYF. The CDR3 bases are TGTGCCATCAGTGAGTCTGGGCTGGGCAGGCTCTACTTC.

This clonotype has a count of ten or more. V is TRBV7-9 and J is TRBJ2-3; D unresolved. CDR3 length: 12 residues. V was trimmed by 4 bases and J by 2 bases, leaving 4 bases between them. The germline V gene has CDR1 SEHNR and CDR2 FQNEAQ (reference sequence). The CDR3 here is CASSSITDTQYF. For the CDR3, the DNA is TGTGCCAGCAGCTCGATCACAGATACGCAGTATTTT.

This clonotype turned up a few times. The chain links TRBV5-1 to TRBJ1-3; maybe TRBD1 (6 bases). The V end lost 4 bases, the J end lost 4 bases, and 18 bases lay between the germline ends. The CDR3 extends over 16 amino acids. The germline gives CDR1 SGHRS, CDR2 YFSETQ. DNA of the CDR3: TGCGCCAGCAGCCGGGACCACAGGGAAATCGGAAACACCATATATTTT. Translation: CASSRDHREIGNTIYF.

A word on this clonotype: A read error is possible here, since a much larger clone lies one base away. Likely a read error: the CDR3 ends without its conserved phenylalanine or tryptophan. CDR3 bases: TGTGCCAGCAGTTTATCCGGGACAGGGGTCGAGACCCAGTACTCC. Encoded protein: CASSLSGTGVETQYS. The rearrangement uses TRBV12-3 or TRBV12-4 and TRBJ2-5; 10 positions match TRBD1. CDR3 size: 15 residues. The junction had 5 bases not matched to a gene; V was cut back by 2 bases and J by 5 bases.

This clonotype was seen only a few times. The chain joins TRBV5-1 to TRBJ2-2; TRBD1 aligns across 10 bases. With 2 bases clipped from V and 3 bases from J, the junction kept 4 bases outside the gene matches. CDR3 length equals 16 residues. Germline V lookup: CDR1 SGHRS, CDR2 YFSETQ. As DNA, the CDR3 is TGCGCCAGCAGCTTTCAGACAGGGGGCTACACCGGGGAGCTGTTTTTT. Its translation: CASSFQTGGYTGELFF.

This clonotype was seen repeatedly, ten times or more. This rearrangement joins TRBV5-1 to TRBJ2-1; the D gene is possibly TRBD1 (6 bases). There are 16 residues in the CDR3. From germline, CDR1 is SGHRS and CDR2 YFSETQ. Deletions cut 0 bases from V and 2 bases from J, with 12 bases between. DNA of the CDR3: TGCGCCAGCAGCTTGGATCCGGGACACACCTACAATGAGCAGTTCTTC. This translates into CASSLDPGHTYNEQFF.

Of note for this clonotype: Since a much larger clone is just one base distant, this may be a read error. V usage is TRBV29-1 and J usage is TRBJ2-7; 9 nucleotides match TRBD1. The CDR3 has 13 residues. Germline V CDR1 and CDR2: SQVTM, ANQGSEA. CDR3 loop: CIVSGTGMSEQYF. CDR3 nucleotide sequence: TGCATCGTGTCCGGGACAGGGATGAGCGAGCAGTACTTC.

This clonotype occurred many times. The rearrangement links TRBV7-9 to TRBJ2-1, with D tentatively TRBD2 (6 bases). The CDR3 totals 15 residues. V was shortened by 0 bases and J by 10 bases, with 16 bases between the two germline ends. CDR1 is SEHNR, CDR2 FQNEAQ, per germline (reference sequence). This CDR3 reads CASSLAQLLGGEQFF. CDR3 DNA sequence: TGTGCCAGCAGCTTAGCGCAACTCCTTGGAGGGGAGCAGTTCTTC.

Many counts were recorded for this clonotype. This chain links TRBV4-1 with TRBJ2-3, with D possibly TRBD2 on 6 matching bases. The CDR3 contains 13 residues. Germline CDR1 and CDR2: MGHRA and YSYEKL. V gave up 6 bases and J gave up 8 bases, with 15 bases separating them. The CDR3: CASRPKGLPTQYF. CDR3 sequence (DNA): TGCGCCAGCAGGCCAAAGGGACTCCCTACGCAGTATTTT.

The genes are TRBV19 and TRBJ1-5; TRBD1 is a possible D gene (5 bases). Germline V CDR1 and CDR2: LNHDA, SQIVND (reference sequence). The CDR3 has 15 residues. V dropped 3 bases and J dropped 0 bases, with 9 bases sitting between them. The CDR3 loop is CASSITGDSNQPQHF. The CDR3 coding sequence is TGTGCCAGTAGTATCACGGGGGATAGCAATCAGCCCCAGCATTTT. Combining the CDR3 with reference TRBV19 and TRBJ1-5 gives the whole variable domain DGGITQSPKYLFRKEGQNVTLSCEQNLNHDAMYWYRQDPGQGLRLIYYSQIVNDFQKGDIAEGYSVSREKKESFPLTVTSAQKNPTAFYLCASSITGDSNQPQHFGDGTRLSIL.

This clonotype was picked up many times. The chain employs TRBV6-1 and TRBJ1-5; 7 bases are a match to TRBD1. This CDR3 contains 16 residues. Germline V gene data show CDR1 as MNHNS and CDR2 as SASEGT. V lost 5 bases, J lost 4 bases, and 11 bases stayed unmatched. The CDR3 bases are TGTGCCAGCAGTACGTGGGGGGACAGCTCAAATCAGCCCCAGCATTTT. It specifies CASSTWGDSSNQPQHF.

The chain combines TRBV14 with TRBJ2-1; perhaps D is TRBD1 or TRBD2 (6 bases each). There are 18 residues in the CDR3. Germline CDR1 is SGHDN and CDR2 is FVKESK. Trimming shortened V by 4 bases and J by 7 bases, and 26 bases separated the two germline ends. The CDR3 loop is CASSRNSYREASRNEQFF. Written as DNA, the CDR3 is TGTGCCAGCAGCCGAAACTCCTACAGGGAGGCTAGCAGAAATGAGCAGTTCTTC.

This clonotype was seen ten or more times. The chain combines TRBV3-1 with TRBJ1-2; unclear D gene. Trimming left V 0 bases short and J 8 bases short, with 19 bases between. Per the germline V gene, CDR1 is LGHDT and CDR2 is YNNKEL (reference sequence). This CDR3 region has 16 residues. CDR3 sequence: CASSQDLEEARYGYTF. The CDR3, as DNA: TGTGCCAGCAGCCAAGACCTAGAAGAAGCTAGGTACGGCTACACCTTC.

This clonotype was counted many times. The V call is TRBV14, the J call TRBJ2-3; 7 positions match TRBD1. J lost 3 bases, V lost 3 bases, and 0 bases had no gene match. CDR1 SGHDN and CDR2 FVKESK come from the germline V gene. This CDR3 spans 13 amino acids. CDR3: CASSQDRTDTQYF. The DNA for the CDR3 is TGTGCCAGCAGCCAGGACAGGACAGATACGCAGTATTTT.